A single sample is the source of the 4 T cell receptor beta chains below, sequenced in a study of CD4 T cells in relation to SARS-CoV-2 and coronaviruses. Their antigen targets remain unknown. The table came from immunoSEQ multiplex PCR; TCRdb's copy has only in-frame clones and leaves some out. Here the sample spans some 19,000 clones, roughly three quarters being singletons. Unexposed donor CD4+ T cells date from about 2011-2018, before the COVID-19 pandemic. CD4+ T cells were isolated from the cells after around 9 days of culture. The sequencing input was CD4+ T cells from PBMCs, cultured in vitro. Source of these receptors: a human donor in good health.

The gene calls are TRBV6-5 and TRBJ2-3, with 10 bases fitting TRBD2. Per germline, CDR1 MNHEY and CDR2 SVGAGI. V dropped 6 bases and J dropped 4; count of bases not matched to a gene: 4. The CDR3 is 14 residues long. The CDR3 protein is CASSLAGEADTQYF. The CDR3 region has the DNA TGTGCCAGCAGCCTAGCGGGAGAGGCAGATACGCAGTATTTT.

V usage is TRBV6-5 and J usage is TRBJ1-1; no clear D gene. Trimming took off 5 bases at V and 5 bases at J, with 15 bases between the two ends. From germline, CDR1 is MNHEY and CDR2 SVGAGI. CDR3 size: 14 residues. Here the CDR3 DNA reads TGTGCCAGCAGTCTGGAACGGGAGGGAACTGAAGCTTTCTTT. Translating gives CASSLEREGTEAFF.

This chain links TRBV19 with TRBJ2-5, with D possibly matching TRBD1 (6 bases). The CDR3 is 14 amino acids. CDR1 is LNHDA, CDR2 SQIVND, per germline (reference sequence). With 2 bases removed from V and 2 bases from J, the gap between germline ends came to 9 bases. CDR3 region: CASSITGKQETQYF. The CDR3 nucleotides are TGTGCCAGTAGTATAACAGGGAAACAAGAGACCCAGTACTTC. Full variable domain (rest looked up from reference TRBV19 and TRBJ2-5): DGGITQSPKYLFRKEGQNVTLSCEQNLNHDAMYWYRQDPGQGLRLIYYSQIVNDFQKGDIAEGYSVSREKKESFPLTVTSAQKNPTAFYLCASSITGKQETQYFGPGTRLLVL.

By sample share, this clone is medium-sized. The chain joins TRBV19 to TRBJ1-6, with D perhaps matching TRBD1 (5 bases). V was cut by 4 bases and J by 11 bases, with 18 bases left in between. Germline V gene data show CDR1 as LNHDA and CDR2 as SQIVND (reference sequence). The CDR3 contains 15 residues. The CDR3 DNA is TGTGCCAGTAGTACGTCGACTAGGACGACAGCACCCCTCCACTTT. The encoded protein is CASSTSTRTTAPLHF.